The clone carrying this TCR beta chain was counted ten times or more. The antigen remains undetermined. The sample originates from a study of identical twins. The CDR3 contains 14 residues. The V end was cut by 3 bases, the J end by 2 bases, with 11 bases between. CDR1 and CDR2 (germline): DFQATT, SNEGSKA (reference sequence). In TCRdb, the 5' RACE reads were re-called with MiXCR into one record per CDR3 protein. Of around 480,000 distinct CDR3 sequences listed, about 13% are singletons. Study findings and constraints: With abundant cord blood beta clonotypes, insertions were fewer; memory repertoires showed no such pattern.

The same sample was also used in a study of yellow fever vaccine responses in identical twins.

Material for sequencing was CD4+ T cells sorted from blood. This chain connects TRBV20-1 to TRBJ1-5; D not resolved. The sequence was collected from a woman between 18 and 29 years old in good health. The CDR3 region has the DNA TGCAGTGCTAGGGAGTACGCGGGCAATCAGCCCCAGCATTTT. Its translation: CSAREYAGNQPQHF.